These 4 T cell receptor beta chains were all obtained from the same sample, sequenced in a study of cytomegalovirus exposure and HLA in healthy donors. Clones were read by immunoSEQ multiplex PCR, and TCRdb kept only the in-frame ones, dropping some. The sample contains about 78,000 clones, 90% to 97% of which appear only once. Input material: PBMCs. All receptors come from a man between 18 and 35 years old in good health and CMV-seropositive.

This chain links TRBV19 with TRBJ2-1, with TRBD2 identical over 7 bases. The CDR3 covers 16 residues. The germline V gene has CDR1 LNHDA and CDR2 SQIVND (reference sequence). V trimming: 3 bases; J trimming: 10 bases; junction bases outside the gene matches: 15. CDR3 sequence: CASSIRITSEGGEQFF. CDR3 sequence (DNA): TGTGCCAGTAGTATTCGGATAACTAGCGAGGGTGGGGAGCAGTTCTTC.

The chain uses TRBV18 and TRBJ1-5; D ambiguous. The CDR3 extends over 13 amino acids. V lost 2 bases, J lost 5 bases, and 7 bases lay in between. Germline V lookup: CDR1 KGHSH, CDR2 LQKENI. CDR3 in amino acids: CASSPYGDQPQHF. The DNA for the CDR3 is TGTGCCAGCTCACCATACGGGGATCAGCCCCAGCATTTT.

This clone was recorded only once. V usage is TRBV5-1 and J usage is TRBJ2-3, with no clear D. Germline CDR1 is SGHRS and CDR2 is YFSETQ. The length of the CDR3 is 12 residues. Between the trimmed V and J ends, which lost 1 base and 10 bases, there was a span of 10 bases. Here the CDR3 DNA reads TGCGCCAGCAGCTTGCATTCAAACTCGCAGTATTTT. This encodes CASSLHSNSQYF. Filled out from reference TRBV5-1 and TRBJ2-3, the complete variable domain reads KAGVTQTPRYLIKTRGQQVTLSCSPISGHRSVSWYQQTPGQGLQFLFEYFSETQRNKGNFPGRFSGRQFSNSRSEMNVSTLELGDSALYLCASSLHSNSQYFGPGTRLTVL.

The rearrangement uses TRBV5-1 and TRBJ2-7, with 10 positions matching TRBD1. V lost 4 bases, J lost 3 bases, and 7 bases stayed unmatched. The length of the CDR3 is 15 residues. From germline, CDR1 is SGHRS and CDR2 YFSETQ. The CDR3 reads CASSRRTGGSYEQYF. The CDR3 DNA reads TGCGCCAGCAGCAGAAGGACAGGGGGGAGCTACGAGCAGTACTTC.